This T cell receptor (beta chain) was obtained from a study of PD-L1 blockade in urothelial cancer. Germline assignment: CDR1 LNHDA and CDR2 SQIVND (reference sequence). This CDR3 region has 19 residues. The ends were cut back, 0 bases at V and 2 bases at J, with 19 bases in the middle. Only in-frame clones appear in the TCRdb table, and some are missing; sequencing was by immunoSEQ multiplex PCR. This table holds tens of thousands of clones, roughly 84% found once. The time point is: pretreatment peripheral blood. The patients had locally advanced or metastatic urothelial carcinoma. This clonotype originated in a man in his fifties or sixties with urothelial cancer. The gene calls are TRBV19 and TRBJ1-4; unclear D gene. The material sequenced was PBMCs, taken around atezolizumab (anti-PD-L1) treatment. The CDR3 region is CASSIDTRPRIVTNEKLFF. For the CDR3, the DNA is TGTGCCAGTAGTATAGATACCAGGCCCCGGATAGTCACTAATGAAAAACTGTTTTTT. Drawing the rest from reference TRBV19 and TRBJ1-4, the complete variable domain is DGGITQSPKYLFRKEGQNVTLSCEQNLNHDAMYWYRQDPGQGLRLIYYSQIVNDFQKGDIAEGYSVSREKKESFPLTVTSAQKNPTAFYLCASSIDTRPRIVTNEKLFFGSGTQLSVL.